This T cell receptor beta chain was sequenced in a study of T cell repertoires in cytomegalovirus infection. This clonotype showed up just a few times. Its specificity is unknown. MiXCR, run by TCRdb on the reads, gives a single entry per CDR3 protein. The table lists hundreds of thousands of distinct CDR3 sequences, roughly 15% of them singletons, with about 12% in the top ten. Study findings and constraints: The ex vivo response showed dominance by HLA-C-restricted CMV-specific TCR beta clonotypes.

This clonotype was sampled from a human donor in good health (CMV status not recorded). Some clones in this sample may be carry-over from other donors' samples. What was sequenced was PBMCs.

CDR3 bases: TGCAGTGCTGGGCGGGGGCCTCCCTACAATGAGCAGTTCTTC. It encodes CSAGRGPPYNEQFF. The chain has TRBV20-1 and TRBJ2-1; perhaps TRBD2 as D (7 bases). The germline CDR1 and CDR2 sequences are DFQATT and SNEGSKA (reference sequence). The CDR3 length is 14 residues. V lost 5 bases, J lost 2 bases, and 13 bases lay in between.